This T cell receptor (beta chain) was sequenced in a study of blood T cells in healthy people across ages. A second PCR, run for about 6 to 11 cycles, used a sample-barcoded 5' primer plus a J-beta primer mix. TCRdb reanalysed the 5' RACE reads using MiXCR and keeps one entry per CDR3 protein. Here the sample spans some 1,800,000 distinct CDR3 sequences, 39% being singletons. The germline gives CDR1 MNHEY, CDR2 SVGAGI. Trimming removed 0 bases from V and 5 bases from J; junction bases left unmatched: 4. The CDR3 consists of 15 residues. This rearrangement joins TRBV6-5 to TRBJ2-1, with 7 positions matching TRBD1. Sequences were obtained from blood. The TCR comes from a human donor in good health. CDR3 region: CASSYSWDRDNEQFF. The CDR3 DNA is TGTGCCAGCAGTTACTCGTGGGACAGAGACAATGAGCAGTTCTTC.